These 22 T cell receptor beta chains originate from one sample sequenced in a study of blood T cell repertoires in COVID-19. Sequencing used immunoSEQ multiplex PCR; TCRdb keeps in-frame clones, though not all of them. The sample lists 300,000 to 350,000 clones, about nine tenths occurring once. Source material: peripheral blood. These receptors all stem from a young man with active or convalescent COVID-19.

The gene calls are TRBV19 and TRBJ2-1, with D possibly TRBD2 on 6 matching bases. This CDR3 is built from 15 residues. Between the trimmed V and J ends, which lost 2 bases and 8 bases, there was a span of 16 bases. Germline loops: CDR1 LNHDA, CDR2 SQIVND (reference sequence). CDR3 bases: TGTGCCAGTAGTATAAGCGGGCGCCAGCGCGATGAGCAGTTCTTC. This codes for CASSISGRQRDEQFF.

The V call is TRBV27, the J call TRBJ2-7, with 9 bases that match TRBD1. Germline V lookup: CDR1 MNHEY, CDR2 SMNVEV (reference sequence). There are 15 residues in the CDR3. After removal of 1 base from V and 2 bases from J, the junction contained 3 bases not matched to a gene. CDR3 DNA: TGTGCCAGCAGTTTATATGGGGACAGGGCCTACGAGCAGTACTTC. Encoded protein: CASSLYGDRAYEQYF.

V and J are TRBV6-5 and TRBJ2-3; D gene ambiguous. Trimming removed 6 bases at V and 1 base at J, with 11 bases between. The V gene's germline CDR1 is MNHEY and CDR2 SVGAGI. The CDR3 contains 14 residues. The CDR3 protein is CASSPRLGTDTQYF. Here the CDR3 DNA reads TGTGCCAGCAGCCCGAGGCTGGGCACAGATACGCAGTATTTT.

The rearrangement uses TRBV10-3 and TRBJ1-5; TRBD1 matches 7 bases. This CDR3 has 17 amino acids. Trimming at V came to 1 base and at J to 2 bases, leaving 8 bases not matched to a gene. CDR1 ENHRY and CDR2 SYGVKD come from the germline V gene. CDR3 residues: CAISECSGGLCNQPQHF. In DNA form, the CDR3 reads TGTGCCATCAGTGAGTGTTCAGGGGGACTTTGCAATCAGCCCCAGCATTTT.

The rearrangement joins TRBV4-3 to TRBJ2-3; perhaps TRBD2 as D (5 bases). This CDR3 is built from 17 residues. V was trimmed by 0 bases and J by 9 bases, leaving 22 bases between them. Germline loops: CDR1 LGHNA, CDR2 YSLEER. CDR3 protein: CASSQDLDSTGLYTQYF. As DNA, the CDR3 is TGCGCCAGCAGCCAAGATTTGGACTCCACGGGCCTTTACACGCAGTATTTT.

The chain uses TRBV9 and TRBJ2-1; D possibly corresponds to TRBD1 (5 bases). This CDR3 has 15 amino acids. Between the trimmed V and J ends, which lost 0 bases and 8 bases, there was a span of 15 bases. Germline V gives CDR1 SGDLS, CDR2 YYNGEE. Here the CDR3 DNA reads TGTGCCAGCAGCGTAGACAGGATACGAGGCGATGAGCAGTTCTTC. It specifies CASSVDRIRGDEQFF. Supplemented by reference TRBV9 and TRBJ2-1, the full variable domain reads DSGVTQTPKHLITATGQRVTLRCSPRSGDLSVYWYQQSLDQGLQFLIQYYNGEERAKGNILERFSAQQFPDLHSELNLSSLELGDSALYFCASSVDRIRGDEQFFGPGTRLTVL.

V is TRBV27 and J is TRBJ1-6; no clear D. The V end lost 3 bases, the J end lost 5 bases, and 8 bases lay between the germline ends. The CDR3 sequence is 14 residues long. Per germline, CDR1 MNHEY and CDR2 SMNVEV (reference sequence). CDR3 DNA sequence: TGTGCCAGCAGTTTCCAGGAAGATAATTCACCCCTCCACTTT. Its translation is CASSFQEDNSPLHF.

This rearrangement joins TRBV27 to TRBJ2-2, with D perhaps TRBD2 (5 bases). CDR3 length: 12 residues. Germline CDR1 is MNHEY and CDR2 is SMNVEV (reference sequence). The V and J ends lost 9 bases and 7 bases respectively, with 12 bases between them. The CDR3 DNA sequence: TGTGCCAGTGGACTGGTAGTCGGGGAGCTGTTTTTT. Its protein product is CASGLVVGELFF.

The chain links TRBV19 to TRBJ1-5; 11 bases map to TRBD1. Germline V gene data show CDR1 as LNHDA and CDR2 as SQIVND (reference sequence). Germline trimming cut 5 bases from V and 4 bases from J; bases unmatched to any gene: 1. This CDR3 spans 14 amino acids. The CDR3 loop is CASSGTGGNQPQHF. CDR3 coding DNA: TGTGCCAGTAGTGGGACAGGGGGAAATCAGCCCCAGCATTTT.

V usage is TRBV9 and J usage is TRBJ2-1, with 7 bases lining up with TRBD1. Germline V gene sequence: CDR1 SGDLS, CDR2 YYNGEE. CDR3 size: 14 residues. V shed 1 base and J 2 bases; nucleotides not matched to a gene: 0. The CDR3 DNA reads TGTGCCAGCAGCGTAACAGGGGCCTACAATGAGCAGTTCTTC. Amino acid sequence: CASSVTGAYNEQFF.

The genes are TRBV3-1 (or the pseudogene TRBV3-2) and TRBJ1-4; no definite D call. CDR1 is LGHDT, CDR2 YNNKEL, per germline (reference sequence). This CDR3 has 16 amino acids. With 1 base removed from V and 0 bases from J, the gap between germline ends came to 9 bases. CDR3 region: CASSQGADTTNEKLFF. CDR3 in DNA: TGTGCCAGCAGCCAAGGGGCAGATACAACTAATGAAAAACTGTTTTTT.

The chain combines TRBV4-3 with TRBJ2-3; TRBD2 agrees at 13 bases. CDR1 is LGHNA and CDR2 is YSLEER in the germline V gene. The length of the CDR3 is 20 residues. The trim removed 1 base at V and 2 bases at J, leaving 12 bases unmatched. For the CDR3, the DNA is TGCGCCAGCAGCCAAGGACTAGCGGGGGGCCTACTTGGGTCCACAGATACGCAGTATTTT. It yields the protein CASSQGLAGGLLGSTDTQYF.

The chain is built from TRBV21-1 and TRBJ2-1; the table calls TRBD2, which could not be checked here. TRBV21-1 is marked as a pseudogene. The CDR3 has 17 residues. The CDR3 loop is CASSDKGGGSSYNEQFF. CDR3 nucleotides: TGTGCCAGCAGCGATAAAGGTGGGGGGAGCTCCTACAATGAGCAGTTCTTC.

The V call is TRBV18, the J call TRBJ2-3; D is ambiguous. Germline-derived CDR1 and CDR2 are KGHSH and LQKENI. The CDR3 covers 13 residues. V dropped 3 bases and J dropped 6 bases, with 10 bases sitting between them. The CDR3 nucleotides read TGTGCCAGCTCACCGACACAGTCGGATACGCAGTATTTT. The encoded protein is CASSPTQSDTQYF.

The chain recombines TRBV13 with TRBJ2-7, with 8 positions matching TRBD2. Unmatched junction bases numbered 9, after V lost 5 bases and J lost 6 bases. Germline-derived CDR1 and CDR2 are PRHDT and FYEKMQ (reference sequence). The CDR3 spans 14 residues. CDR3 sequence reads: CASSLTELAAEQYF. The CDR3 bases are TGTGCCAGCAGCCTCACCGAACTAGCGGCCGAGCAGTACTTC. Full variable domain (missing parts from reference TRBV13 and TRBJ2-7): AAGVIQSPRHLIKEKRETATLKCYPIPRHDTVYWYQQGPGQDPQFLISFYEKMQSDKGSIPDRFSAQQFSDYHSELNMSSLELGDSALYFCASSLTELAAEQYFGPGTRLTVT.

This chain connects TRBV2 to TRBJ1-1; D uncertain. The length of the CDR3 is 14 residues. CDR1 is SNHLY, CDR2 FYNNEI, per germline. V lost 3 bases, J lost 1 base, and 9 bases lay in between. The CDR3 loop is CASSDELRNTEAFF. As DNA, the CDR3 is TGTGCCAGCAGTGACGAACTGCGGAACACTGAAGCTTTCTTT.

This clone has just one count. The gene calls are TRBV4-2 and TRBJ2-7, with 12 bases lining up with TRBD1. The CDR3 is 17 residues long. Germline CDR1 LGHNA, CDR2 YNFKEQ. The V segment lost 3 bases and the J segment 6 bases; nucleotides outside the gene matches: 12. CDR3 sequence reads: CASSQPSGDRGRIEQYF. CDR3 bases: TGTGCCAGCAGCCAGCCATCAGGGGACAGGGGGCGCATCGAGCAGTACTTC.

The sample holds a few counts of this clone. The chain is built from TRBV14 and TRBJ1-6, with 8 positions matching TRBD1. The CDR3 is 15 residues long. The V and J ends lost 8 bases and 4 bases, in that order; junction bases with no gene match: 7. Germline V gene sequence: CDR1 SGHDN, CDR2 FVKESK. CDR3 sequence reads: CASALRTGYNSPLHF. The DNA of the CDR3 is TGTGCCAGCGCCCTTCGGACAGGGTATAATTCACCCCTCCACTTT.

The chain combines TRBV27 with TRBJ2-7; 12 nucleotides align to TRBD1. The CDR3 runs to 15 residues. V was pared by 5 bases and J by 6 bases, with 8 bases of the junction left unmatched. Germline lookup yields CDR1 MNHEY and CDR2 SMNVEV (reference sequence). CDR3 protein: CASSPWGQGAFEQYF. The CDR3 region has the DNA TGTGCCAGCAGTCCTTGGGGACAGGGGGCGTTCGAGCAGTACTTC.

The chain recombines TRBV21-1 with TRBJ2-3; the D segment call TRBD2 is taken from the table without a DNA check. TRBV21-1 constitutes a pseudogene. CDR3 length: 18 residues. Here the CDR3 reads CASSKGRGLAGGTDTQYF. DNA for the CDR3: TGTGCCAGCAGCAAAGGGCGGGGACTAGCGGGAGGAACCGATACGCAGTATTTT.

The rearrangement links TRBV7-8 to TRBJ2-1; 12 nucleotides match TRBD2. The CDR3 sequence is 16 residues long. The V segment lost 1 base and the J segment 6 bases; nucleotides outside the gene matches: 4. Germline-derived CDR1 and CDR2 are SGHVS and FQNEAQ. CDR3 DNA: TGTGCCAGCAGCTTAGAAACTAGCGGGAGGCTCAATGAGCAGTTCTTC. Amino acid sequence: CASSLETSGRLNEQFF. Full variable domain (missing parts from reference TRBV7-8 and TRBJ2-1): GAGVSQSPRYKVAKRGQDVALRCDPISGHVSLFWYQQALGQGPEFLTYFQNEAQLDKSGLPSDRFFAERPEGSVSTLKIQRTQQEDSAVYLCASSLETSGRLNEQFFGPGTRLTVL.

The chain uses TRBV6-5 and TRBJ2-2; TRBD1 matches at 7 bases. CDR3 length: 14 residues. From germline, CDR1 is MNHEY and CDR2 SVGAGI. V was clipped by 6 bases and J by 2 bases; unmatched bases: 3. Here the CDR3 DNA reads TGTGCCAGCAGCGACAGGGTCAACACCGGGGAGCTGTTTTTT. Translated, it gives CASSDRVNTGELFF.